These 29 T cell receptor beta chains were sequenced from one sample in a study of blood T cell repertoires in COVID-19. TCRdb's copy holds only in-frame clones and misses some; the assay was immunoSEQ multiplex PCR. The sample includes some 85,000 clones, 65% to 80% of them seen just once. Sequencing was performed on peripheral blood. The receptors here all came from a woman over 75 with active or convalescent COVID-19.

V and J are TRBV18 and TRBJ2-7, with D unclear. The V end was cut by 4 bases, the J end by 6 bases, with 13 bases between. This CDR3 region has 13 residues. From germline, CDR1 is KGHSH and CDR2 LQKENI. This chain's CDR3 is CASSLSSLREQYF. The CDR3, as DNA: TGTGCCAGCTCACTCAGTTCCCTCCGCGAGCAGTACTTC. Based on the CDR3 plus reference TRBV18 and TRBJ2-7, the full variable domain is NAGVMQNPRHLVRRRGQEARLRCSPMKGHSHVYWYRQLPEEGLKFMVYLQKENIIDESGMPKERFSAEFPKEGPSILRIQQVVRGDSAAYFCASSLSSLREQYFGPGTRLTVT.

This clone was seen a handful of times. V is TRBV11-2 and J is TRBJ1-2; D is unresolved. The CDR3 totals 14 residues. Per the germline V gene, CDR1 is SGHAT and CDR2 is FQNNGV. The germline V and J ends were trimmed by 0 bases and 3 bases, with 8 bases remaining between them. The CDR3 DNA follows: TGTGCCAGCAGCTTAGATCTGGGAGACTATGGCTACACCTTC. Translated: CASSLDLGDYGYTF.

This clone was counted between two and nine times. The CDR3 nucleotides read TGTGCCAGCAGTAAGGGGGGGACAGGGGAATCACCCCTCCACTTT. It codes for CASSKGGTGESPLHF. The V call is TRBV2, the J call TRBJ1-6; 10 bases match TRBD1. The CDR3 has 15 amino acids. The ends lost 5 bases at V and 10 bases at J; junction bases unmatched: 8. Germline assignment: CDR1 SNHLY and CDR2 FYNNEI.

The V call is TRBV4-1, the J call TRBJ2-1, with TRBD2 identical over 8 bases. The V gene end was trimmed by 1 base and the J gene end by 10 bases; junction bases not matched to a gene: 12. CDR3 length: 16 amino acids. The germline V gene has CDR1 MGHRA and CDR2 YSYEKL. The CDR3 sequence is CASSQATGGPRGEQFF. The DNA for the CDR3 is TGCGCCAGCAGCCAAGCTACGGGGGGGCCTCGGGGAGAGCAGTTCTTC.

The sample holds a few counts of this clone. The V call is TRBV10-3, the J call TRBJ1-2; D might be TRBD1 (6 bases). V was cut by 3 bases and J by 4 bases, with 12 bases left in between. Germline CDR1 and CDR2: ENHRY and SYGVKD. The CDR3 extends over 14 amino acids. The CDR3 coding sequence is TGTGCCATCAGTGACAGGGGAATTTCCTATGGCTACACCTTC. This codes for CAISDRGISYGYTF.

As for this clone: Other DNA variants within this sample encode the same CDR3. The gene calls are TRBV19 and TRBJ2-7; D might be TRBD1 (6 bases). The CDR3 runs to 13 residues. V was shortened by 5 bases and J by 0 bases, with 8 bases between the two germline ends. CDR1 is LNHDA and CDR2 is SQIVND in the germline V gene (reference sequence). CDR3 sequence: CASSRTVSYEQYF. The CDR3 coding sequence is TGTGCCAGTAGTCGGACAGTCTCCTACGAGCAGTACTTC.

CDR3 sequence reads: CASSLSGGNEQFF. The CDR3, as DNA: TGTGCCAGCAGCTTATCGGGGGGCAATGAGCAGTTCTTC. V is TRBV11-2 and J is TRBJ2-1, with 7 positions matching TRBD2. Germline V CDR1 and CDR2: SGHAT, FQNNGV. The V gene end was trimmed by 2 bases and the J gene end by 6 bases; junction bases not matched to a gene: 1. The CDR3 extends over 13 amino acids.

V is TRBV29-1 and J is TRBJ1-1; the match to TRBD1 covers 7 bases. After removal of 7 bases from V and 4 bases from J, the junction contained 12 bases not matched to a gene. Germline V gene lookup returns CDR1 SQVTM and CDR2 ANQGSEA. The CDR3 runs 14 residues. CDR3 nucleotide sequence: TGCAGCGCGGATGTGACAGGGTTATTCACTGAAGCTTTCTTT. Translation gives CSADVTGLFTEAFF.

This chain uses TRBV3-1 (or the pseudogene TRBV3-2) with TRBJ2-5; weak D call: TRBD1 (5 bases). CDR1 is LGHDT, CDR2 YNNKEL, per germline (reference sequence). V lost 0 bases and J lost 2, with 13 bases in between. This CDR3 spans 16 amino acids. The CDR3 coding sequence is TGTGCCAGCAGCCAAGAGAAGCGACACAGGCAAGAGACCCAGTACTTC. Protein sequence: CASSQEKRHRQETQYF.

The chain links TRBV21-1 to TRBJ1-1; TRBD1 is the table's D call, not checked against the DNA. TRBV21-1 is labeled a pseudogene. This CDR3 has 16 residues. CDR3: CASSKPTGRFETEAFF. The CDR3 DNA sequence: TGTGCCAGCAGCAAGCCGACAGGCCGGTTTGAGACTGAAGCTTTCTTT.

The rearrangement joins TRBV3-1 (or the pseudogene TRBV3-2) to TRBJ2-7, with D possibly matching TRBD2 (6 bases). Trimming left V 3 bases short and J 7 bases short, with 22 bases between. Germline-derived CDR1 and CDR2 are LGHDT and YNNKEL (reference sequence). The CDR3 contains 16 residues. The CDR3 DNA sequence: TGTGCCAGCAGCCAGAACTTCCCGGGACTCCCCTCGGAGCAGTACTTC. It codes for CASSQNFPGLPSEQYF.

The rearrangement uses TRBV28 and TRBJ2-3, with 9 bases matching TRBD1. CDR1 MDHEN and CDR2 SYDVKM come from the germline V gene. The CDR3 has 16 residues. Trimming took 2 bases from V and 4 from J; bases not matched to a gene: 7. CDR3 sequence (DNA): TGTGCCAGCAGTTTACTAGGGACAGGGTTTGCAGATACGCAGTATTTT. It encodes CASSLLGTGFADTQYF.

The chain recombines TRBV7-2 with TRBJ2-5; TRBD2 aligns across 10 bases. The V gene end was trimmed by 5 bases and the J gene end by 1 base; junction bases not matched to a gene: 7. The CDR3 totals 16 residues. Per germline, CDR1 SGHTA and CDR2 FQGNSA. This CDR3 reads CASSPKLAGSQETQYF. DNA for the CDR3: TGTGCCAGCAGCCCTAAACTAGCGGGGAGCCAAGAGACCCAGTACTTC.

The CDR3 loop is CASSLAPLDRALAYNEQFF. As DNA, the CDR3 is TGTGCCAGCAGCTTAGCCCCTCTTGATCGGGCCCTAGCTTACAATGAGCAGTTCTTC. This chain connects TRBV7-9 to TRBJ2-1; a weak D match, TRBD2 (5 bases). The CDR3 totals 19 residues. Looked up from germline, CDR1 is SEHNR and CDR2 is FQNEAQ (reference sequence). V shed 0 bases and J shed 4 bases, with 22 bases lying between them.

This clone was seen a single time. The V call is TRBV2, the J call TRBJ1-2; D is perhaps TRBD1 (6 bases). V lost 8 bases, J lost 6 bases, and 19 bases lay in between. Germline V gene sequence: CDR1 SNHLY, CDR2 FYNNEI. The CDR3 is 14 amino acids. The chain's CDR3 is CASRTRGAYDGYTF. The CDR3 region has the DNA TGTGCCAGCCGAACGCGGGGGGCGTATGATGGCTACACCTTC.

This clone was observed a few times. The V and J genes are TRBV21-1 and TRBJ1-6. TRBV21-1 is a documented pseudogene. This CDR3 contains 18 residues. The CDR3 coding sequence is TGTGCCAGCAGCAAAGAACGGAGGGCAGTTGGACCTCGCCCACCCCTCCACTTT. Translation gives CASSKERRAVGPRPPLHF.

This sequence joins TRBV15 and TRBJ2-7; D is unresolved. Trimming left V 4 bases short and J 1 base short, with 20 bases between. CDR3 length: 17 residues. The germline gives CDR1 LNHNV, CDR2 YYDKDF (reference sequence). As DNA, the CDR3 is TGTGCCACCAGCAACCCGGCGAACGGAGTCATATCCTACGAGCAGTACTTC. It specifies CATSNPANGVISYEQYF. The full variable domain, rest sourced from reference TRBV15 and TRBJ2-7, is DAMVIQNPRYQVTQFGKPVTLSCSQTLNHNVMYWYQQKSSQAPKLLFHYYDKDFNNEADTPDNFQSRRPNTSFCFLDIRSPGLGDTAMYLCATSNPANGVISYEQYFGPGTRLTVT.

This clone was recorded a few times. V usage is TRBV6-6 and J usage is TRBJ1-1; perhaps TRBD1 as D (5 bases). The CDR3 loop spans 14 amino acids. CDR1 and CDR2 from the germline V gene are MNHNY and SVGAGI (reference sequence). Trimming removed 2 bases at V and 3 bases at J, with 10 bases between. This CDR3 reads CASSYDGGDTEAFF. Here the CDR3 DNA reads TGTGCCAGCAGTTACGACGGGGGGGACACTGAAGCTTTCTTT.

The gene calls are TRBV6-5 and TRBJ1-5; D is undetermined. The CDR3 consists of 13 residues. V was cut by 6 bases and J by 1 base, with 7 bases left in between. Germline V gene data show CDR1 as MNHEY and CDR2 as SVGAGI. The CDR3 loop is CASSGVSNQPQHF. CDR3 sequence (DNA): TGTGCCAGCAGCGGGGTCAGCAATCAGCCCCAGCATTTT.

The genes are TRBV30 and TRBJ1-1; 7 bases line up with TRBD1. CDR1 is GTSNPN, CDR2 SVGIG, per germline (reference sequence). Trimming removed 4 bases from V and 11 bases from J; junction bases left unmatched: 22. The CDR3 is made up of 16 amino acids. The CDR3 region is CAWTTGPLDRARRAFF. As DNA, the CDR3 is TGTGCCTGGACCACCGGCCCTCTCGACAGGGCCCGACGTGCTTTCTTT.

V usage is TRBV2 and J usage is TRBJ2-3; 8 nucleotides line up with TRBD2. Trimming took 5 bases from V and 6 from J; bases not matched to a gene: 10. Germline CDR1 reads SNHLY; CDR2 reads FYNNEI. This CDR3 has 15 amino acids. Here the CDR3 DNA reads TGTGCCAGCAGTCCTGACCGGGGCGGGGGGGATACGCAGTATTTT. It yields the protein CASSPDRGGGDTQYF.

V is TRBV5-1 and J is TRBJ2-3; TRBD2 aligns across 8 bases. CDR3 length: 15 amino acids. Trimming took 5 bases from V and 2 from J; bases not matched to a gene: 7. The V gene's germline CDR1 is SGHRS and CDR2 YFSETQ. The CDR3 region is CASRATGGPTDTQYF. The CDR3, as DNA: TGCGCCAGCAGGGCGACGGGGGGGCCCACAGATACGCAGTATTTT.

This chain links TRBV5-6 with TRBJ2-5, with TRBD1 matching 7 bases. The CDR3 spans 13 residues. Germline V gene data show CDR1 as SGHDT and CDR2 as YYEEEE. V was pared by 4 bases and J by 3 bases, with 3 bases of the junction left unmatched. The CDR3: CASSRDSEETQYF. CDR3 DNA: TGTGCCAGCAGCAGGGACAGCGAAGAGACCCAGTACTTC.

This clone appeared a few times. The chain has TRBV6-6 and TRBJ1-1; D gene ambiguous. The CDR3 spans 12 residues. V was pared by 3 bases and J by 3 bases, with 5 bases between. The germline V gene encodes CDR1 MNHNY and CDR2 SVGAGI (reference sequence). Written as DNA, the CDR3 is TGTGCCAGCAGTTATCAGGACACTGAAGCTTTCTTT. Translating it yields CASSYQDTEAFF.

V usage is TRBV18 and J usage is TRBJ2-1; perhaps TRBD1 as D (6 bases). Germline values: CDR1 KGHSH, CDR2 LQKENI. The CDR3 covers 13 residues. The V gene lost 0 bases and the J gene lost 7 bases, with 7 bases spanning the gap. The CDR3 spells CASSPPDRNEQFF. The CDR3 DNA follows: TGTGCCAGCTCACCACCGGACAGAAATGAGCAGTTCTTC.

This clone was recorded a few times. The V gene is TRBV28, the J gene TRBJ2-3; 12 nucleotides match TRBD1. The trim removed 8 bases at V and 2 bases at J, leaving 14 bases unmatched. Germline CDR1 is MDHEN and CDR2 is SYDVKM. The CDR3 length is 18 residues. DNA of the CDR3: TGTGCCAGCGGGGGACAGGGGGCAATGGGCGTCGTCACAGATACGCAGTATTTT. It translates to CASGGQGAMGVVTDTQYF.

As concerns this clone: This may come from a read error, since a much larger clone is one base off. This sequence joins TRBV2 and TRBJ1-4; D is unclear. Germline CDR1 is SNHLY and CDR2 is FYNNEI. The CDR3 loop spans 15 amino acids. CDR3 in DNA: TGTGTCAGCAGACTGGGAGACACAACTAATGAAAAACTGTTTTTT. Translating gives CVSRLGDTTNEKLFF. Full variable domain (rest looked up from reference TRBV2 and TRBJ1-4): EPEVTQTPSHQVTQMGQEVILRCVPISNHLYFYWYRQILGQKVEFLVSFYNNEISEKSEIFDDQFSVERPDGSNFTLKIRSTKLEDSAMYFCVSRLGDTTNEKLFFGSGTQLSVL.

V gene TRBV18 combines with J gene TRBJ1-2; maybe TRBD1 (5 bases). CDR3 length equals 13 residues. Germline CDR1 reads KGHSH; CDR2 reads LQKENI. Trimming took 5 bases from V and 9 from J, leaving 16 bases between them. This CDR3 reads CASSDSSSKSYTF. The CDR3 DNA reads as TGTGCCAGCTCAGACAGTAGTTCGAAGAGCTACACCTTC.

This clone was counted a few times. The rearrangement links TRBV19 to TRBJ1-1; no reliable D call. In germline, CDR1 is LNHDA, CDR2 SQIVND (reference sequence). Trimming cost V 1 base and J 4 bases, with 13 bases left between them. This CDR3 has 15 amino acids. CDR3 in DNA: TGTGCCAGTAGTATAGCCGCGGGGTTCGGCACTGAAGCTTTCTTT. Its translation is CASSIAAGFGTEAFF.